These 21 T cell receptor beta chains were sequenced from one sample in a study of early stage breast cancer tumors. Assay: immunoSEQ multiplex PCR; the TCRdb copy retains only in-frame clones and omits some. The repertoire consists of about 48,000 clones, with approximately 83% occurring once and the leading ten covering 1.4%. Specimen: blood. The receptors derive from a person aged 50-59 years with breast cancer.

The chain combines TRBV5-4 with TRBJ1-2; tentatively, D is TRBD1 (5 bases). The CDR3 contains 14 residues. V lost 6 bases and J lost 8, with 20 bases in between. Germline CDR1 is SGHNT and CDR2 is YYREEE (reference sequence). CDR3 sequence (DNA): TGTGCCAGCACCCTGTGGTTGTCGGGGGTCGGCTACACCTTC. It translates to CASTLWLSGVGYTF.

On this clone: This sample also contains other DNA sequences that code for the same CDR3. The chain links TRBV2 to TRBJ1-2, with D hard to call. V was trimmed by 5 bases and J by 4 bases, leaving 14 bases between them. CDR1 and CDR2 from the germline V gene are SNHLY and FYNNEI. This CDR3 is 14 amino acids long. CDR3 amino acids: CASSREGAVYGYTF. Written as DNA, the CDR3 is TGTGCCAGCAGTCGGGAGGGAGCAGTCTATGGCTACACCTTC.

The chain employs TRBV4-3 and TRBJ1-1; D gene ambiguous. This CDR3 has 15 amino acids. Deletions cut 0 bases from V and 3 bases from J, with 11 bases between. Germline loops: CDR1 LGHNA, CDR2 YSLEER. The CDR3 DNA reads TGCGCCAGCAGCCAAGATTCGAAACGGTACACTGAAGCTTTCTTT. Protein: CASSQDSKRYTEAFF.

The CDR3 DNA follows: TGTGCCAGCAGCTTAGGTGGTCAACAACGAAGCTCACCCCTCCACTTT. Residues: CASSLGGQQRSSPLHF. J is TRBJ1-6 and V is TRBV7-9; D not certain. Deletions cut 1 base from V and 10 bases from J, with 17 bases between. Per the germline V gene, CDR1 is SEHNR and CDR2 is FQNEAQ (reference sequence). The CDR3 totals 16 residues.

This clone showed up just once. The chain couples TRBV7-8 to TRBJ1-5; 7 nucleotides line up with TRBD1. Germline assignment: CDR1 SGHVS and CDR2 FQNEAQ. The CDR3 loop spans 16 amino acids. With V trimmed by 2 bases and J by 0 bases, 4 bases remained unmatched. The CDR3 DNA is TGTGCCAGCAGCTTAAACAGGGGCTATAGCAATCAGCCCCAGCATTTT. Translation: CASSLNRGYSNQPQHF. Drawing the rest from reference TRBV7-8 and TRBJ1-5, the complete variable domain is GAGVSQSPRYKVAKRGQDVALRCDPISGHVSLFWYQQALGQGPEFLTYFQNEAQLDKSGLPSDRFFAERPEGSVSTLKIQRTQQEDSAVYLCASSLNRGYSNQPQHFGDGTRLSIL.

The chain has TRBV30 and TRBJ2-1, with 7 bases matching TRBD2. V lost 1 base and J lost 6; bases outside the gene matches: 12. Germline V gene data show CDR1 as GTSNPN and CDR2 as SVGIG (reference sequence). This CDR3 region has 16 residues. The CDR3 sequence is CAWSAFLLPGGNEQFF. The CDR3 coding sequence is TGTGCCTGGAGTGCTTTCTTACTTCCGGGAGGCAATGAGCAGTTCTTC. The complete variable domain, with remaining parts taken from reference TRBV30 and TRBJ2-1, reads SQTIHQWPATLVQPVGSPLSLECTVEGTSNPNLYWYRQAAGRGLQLLFYSVGIGQISSEVPQNLSASRPQDRQFILSSKKLLLSDSGFYLCAWSAFLLPGGNEQFFGPGTRLTVL.

The chain has TRBV11-2 and TRBJ2-7, with D possibly TRBD1 on 5 matching bases. Germline CDR1 reads SGHAT; CDR2 reads FQNNGV. The CDR3 loop spans 16 amino acids. V dropped 4 bases and J dropped 3 bases, with 19 bases sitting between them. The CDR3 is CASSSLREQARYEQYF. The CDR3 DNA sequence: TGTGCCAGCAGCTCACTCCGCGAACAGGCCCGCTACGAGCAGTACTTC.

Comment on this clone: The same CDR3 is also encoded by other DNA sequences in this sample. This chain joins TRBV20-1 and TRBJ2-5; no clear D gene. The germline CDR1 and CDR2 sequences are DFQATT and SNEGSKA (reference sequence). CDR3 length: 11 residues. V was shortened by 3 bases and J by 1 base, with 3 bases between the two germline ends. The DNA for the CDR3 is TGCAGTGCTAGGGGCCAAGAGACCCAGTACTTC. Its protein is CSARGQETQYF.

J is TRBJ2-3 and V is TRBV2; no reliable D call. The CDR3 extends over 13 amino acids. CDR1 is SNHLY and CDR2 is FYNNEI in the germline V gene. V gave up 1 base and J gave up 3 bases, with 5 bases separating them. CDR3 sequence: CASSEGQTDTQYF. In DNA form, the CDR3 reads TGTGCCAGCAGTGAAGGGCAGACAGATACGCAGTATTTT.

V gene TRBV5-1 combines with J gene TRBJ2-1; 9 bases match TRBD2. This CDR3 has 15 amino acids. Germline CDR1 is SGHRS and CDR2 is YFSETQ. V dropped 7 bases and J dropped 6; count of bases not matched to a gene: 11. The CDR3 DNA is TGCGCCAGCGCCCAGATAGCGGGAGTTCCCAATGAGCAGTTCTTC. Amino acid sequence: CASAQIAGVPNEQFF.

This sequence joins TRBV7-2 and TRBJ1-2; 11 nucleotides align to TRBD1. V was clipped by 2 bases and J by 8 bases; unmatched bases: 4. Germline V gives CDR1 SGHTA, CDR2 FQGNSA. This CDR3 spans 14 amino acids. CDR3 protein: CASSLRTGGLGYTF. CDR3 nucleotides: TGTGCCAGCAGCTTAAGGACAGGGGGCTTGGGCTACACCTTC.

The rearrangement links TRBV7-2 to TRBJ2-5, with 8 bases aligning to TRBD2. The CDR3 loop spans 14 amino acids. V was pared by 5 bases and J by 5 bases, with 7 bases of the junction left unmatched. Per germline, CDR1 SGHTA and CDR2 FQGNSA. The CDR3 sequence: CASSPRGAGETQYF. The CDR3 nucleotides are TGTGCCAGCAGCCCGCGGGGGGCCGGGGAGACCCAGTACTTC.

J is TRBJ2-1 and V is TRBV5-4, with D unclear. CDR3 length: 12 residues. The germline gives CDR1 SGHNT, CDR2 YYREEE (reference sequence). Deletions cut 4 bases from V and 7 bases from J, with 9 bases between. CDR3 in amino acids: CASSPGANEQFF. The CDR3 coding sequence is TGTGCCAGCAGCCCCGGCGCTAATGAGCAGTTCTTC.

The chain is built from TRBV27 and TRBJ2-7; 7 bases agree with TRBD1. CDR3 length: 15 residues. V lost 3 bases, J lost 2 bases, and 7 bases stayed unmatched. Germline CDR1 is MNHEY and CDR2 is SMNVEV (reference sequence). The CDR3 is CASSLAGGWAYEQYF. The CDR3 DNA reads TGTGCCAGCAGTTTGGCAGGGGGATGGGCCTACGAGCAGTACTTC.

V gene TRBV29-1 combines with J gene TRBJ2-7; D gene uncertain. V lost 3 bases to trimming and J lost 6 bases, with 21 bases between them. The germline gives CDR1 SQVTM, CDR2 ANQGSEA. The CDR3 is 15 residues long. The CDR3 bases are TGCAGCGTTGAGGACCGCGGAGCACCTAAGGCCGAGCAGTACTTC. Amino acids: CSVEDRGAPKAEQYF.

For the CDR3, the DNA is TGTGCCAGCTCACCGGGTCCGACTAACAATTCACCCCTCCACTTT. It yields the protein CASSPGPTNNSPLHF. The chain has TRBV18 and TRBJ1-6; D not certain. In germline, CDR1 is KGHSH, CDR2 LQKENI. The CDR3 is 15 amino acids. V gave up 3 bases and J gave up 7 bases, with 13 bases separating them.

The chain has TRBV7-2 and TRBJ2-5, with D perhaps assigned TRBD1 or TRBD2 (5 bases each). CDR1 is SGHTA and CDR2 is FQGNSA in the germline V gene. V gave up 5 bases and J gave up 1 base, with 17 bases separating them. The CDR3 loop spans 16 amino acids. In nucleotides, the CDR3 is TGTGCCAGCAGCGGACGGGGCTCACCGTCCCAAGAGACCCAGTACTTC. Amino acid sequence: CASSGRGSPSQETQYF.

The chain uses TRBV21-1 and TRBJ1-5; TRBD1, as called in the table, went unchecked against the DNA. TRBV21-1 is marked as a pseudogene. The CDR3 consists of 17 residues. CDR3 in amino acids: CASRSRGKVGSNQPQHF. The CDR3 DNA sequence: TGTGCCAGCAGATCCAGGGGGAAGGTGGGTAGCAATCAGCCCCAGCATTTT.

The CDR3, as DNA: TGTGCCAGTAGCGACAGGGGGACCCACACAGATACGCAGTATTTT. Its translation is CASSDRGTHTDTQYF. The chain has TRBV19 and TRBJ2-3, with 9 nucleotides matching TRBD1. V was pared by 6 bases and J by 2 bases, with 6 bases of the junction left unmatched. The CDR3 has 15 amino acids. The germline CDR1 and CDR2 sequences are LNHDA and SQIVND (reference sequence).

The rearrangement uses TRBV5-1 and TRBJ2-1; TRBD2 matches at 9 bases. CDR1 and CDR2 (germline): SGHRS, YFSETQ. The V and J ends lost 0 bases and 3 bases, in that order; junction bases with no gene match: 1. The CDR3 has 15 residues. The CDR3 bases are TGCGCCAGCAGCTTGGGCGGGGGGGGCTACAATGAGCAGTTCTTC. The encoded protein is CASSLGGGGYNEQFF.

Only one count was recorded for this clone. The chain uses TRBV7-2 and TRBJ2-7, with 10 bases that match TRBD1. The length of the CDR3 is 13 residues. The germline gives CDR1 SGHTA, CDR2 FQGNSA. V shed 6 bases, J shed 5 bases, and the junction held 4 bases outside the gene matches. CDR3 region: CASRRQGADEQYF. For the CDR3, the DNA is TGTGCCAGCAGACGACAGGGGGCGGACGAGCAGTACTTC.